Shown below are 23 T cell receptor beta chains from a single sample sequenced in a study of blood T cell repertoires in COVID-19. The table came from immunoSEQ multiplex PCR; TCRdb's copy has only in-frame clones and leaves some out. The data hold fewer than 200,000 clones, with around 87% observed a single time. Specimen: peripheral blood. Receptors originate from a man aged 40-49 years with active or convalescent COVID-19.

As DNA, the CDR3 is TGTGCCAGCAGCAAGACAGCCCCTCATGCCTACAATGAGCAGTTCTTC. Amino acid sequence: CASSKTAPHAYNEQFF. This chain connects TRBV21-1 to TRBJ2-1; the table assigns TRBD1, which was not confirmed against the DNA. TRBV21-1 is designated a pseudogene. The CDR3 has 16 residues.

The rearrangement uses TRBV6-1 and TRBJ1-5, with a tentative D call TRBD1 (5 bases). The CDR3 is 13 residues long. Germline V CDR1 and CDR2: MNHNS, SASEGT. V was clipped by 3 bases and J by 7 bases, with 10 bases between them. The CDR3 here is CASSDGGGQPQHF. The CDR3 coding sequence is TGTGCCAGCAGTGATGGGGGAGGCCAGCCCCAGCATTTT.

This chain uses TRBV5-1 with TRBJ1-2; a weak D match, TRBD1 (6 bases). Deletions cut 0 bases from V and 7 bases from J, with 13 bases between. This CDR3 has 14 residues. Germline V CDR1 and CDR2: SGHRS, YFSETQ. The CDR3 DNA sequence: TGCGCCAGCAGCTTGGGACAGGTGGTTACTGGCTACACCTTC. Its protein is CASSLGQVVTGYTF.

V is TRBV13 and J is TRBJ2-5, with TRBD2 identical over 10 bases. V lost 5 bases, J lost 3 bases, and 9 bases stayed unmatched. This CDR3 contains 16 residues. Germline V gives CDR1 PRHDT, CDR2 FYEKMQ (reference sequence). CDR3 protein: CASSRAGTSAEETQYF. CDR3 DNA: TGTGCCAGCAGCCGCGCCGGGACTAGCGCCGAAGAGACCCAGTACTTC.

This chain connects TRBV2 to TRBJ2-3; 13 nucleotides line up with TRBD2. Germline V gene sequence: CDR1 SNHLY, CDR2 FYNNEI. After removal of 3 bases from V and 0 bases from J, the junction contained 6 bases not matched to a gene. CDR3 length: 18 amino acids. The CDR3 DNA follows: TGTGCCAGCAGTGAGGAAACTAGCGGGGGGGGCAGCACAGATACGCAGTATTTT. It yields the protein CASSEETSGGGSTDTQYF.

The chain couples TRBV29-1 to TRBJ2-5; possible D gene TRBD1, 6 bases. Trimming took off 4 bases at V and 5 bases at J, with 17 bases between the two ends. The germline V gene encodes CDR1 SQVTM and CDR2 ANQGSEA. This CDR3 contains 14 residues. CDR3 nucleotides: TGCAGCGTTGTCCCCCGAGGGGGTGGCGAGACCCAGTACTTC. The encoded protein is CSVVPRGGGETQYF.

V gene TRBV11-3 combines with J gene TRBJ1-2; no clear D. Germline V gene data show CDR1 as SGHNT and CDR2 as YENEEA. V dropped 1 base and J dropped 2 bases, with 5 bases sitting between them. The CDR3 loop spans 13 amino acids. CDR3 DNA sequence: TGTGCCAGCAGCTTAGGCCAGAACTATGGCTACACCTTC. Encoded protein: CASSLGQNYGYTF.

This chain joins TRBV12-2 and TRBJ2-4; TRBD1 is taken as the D call from the table, unchecked against the DNA. TRBV12-2 is tagged as a pseudogene. The CDR3 length is 19 residues. CDR3 sequence (DNA): TGTGCAAGTCGCTCAGAGGACAGGGAGGGTTTTAAGGCCAAAAACATTCAGTACTTC. It is translated as CASRSEDREGFKAKNIQYF.

V and J are TRBV3-1 (or the pseudogene TRBV3-2) and TRBJ2-1; D possibly corresponds to TRBD2 (6 bases). V was shortened by 5 bases and J by 2 bases, with 10 bases between the two germline ends. Germline assignment: CDR1 LGHDT and CDR2 YNNKEL (reference sequence). The CDR3 runs to 14 residues. This CDR3 reads CASSAGSPYNEQFF. The CDR3 DNA sequence: TGTGCCAGCAGCGCGGGGTCCCCCTACAATGAGCAGTTCTTC.

The rearrangement links TRBV28 to TRBJ1-3, with 11 nucleotides matching TRBD1. The CDR3 extends over 15 amino acids. Unmatched junction bases numbered 6, after V lost 7 bases and J lost 4 bases. CDR1 is MDHEN, CDR2 SYDVKM, per germline. CDR3 loop: CASIGTGGIGNTIYF. CDR3 nucleotides: TGTGCCAGCATCGGGACAGGGGGGATCGGAAACACCATATATTTT.

V is TRBV2 and J is TRBJ1-1, with D tentatively TRBD1 (5 bases). Germline V gene lookup returns CDR1 SNHLY and CDR2 FYNNEI. There are 14 residues in the CDR3. V was clipped by 0 bases and J by 2 bases, with 7 bases between them. The CDR3 coding sequence is TGTGCCAGCAGTGAAGCAGGGGCCAACACTGAAGCTTTCTTT. Its protein is CASSEAGANTEAFF. Supplemented by reference TRBV2 and TRBJ1-1, the full variable domain reads EPEVTQTPSHQVTQMGQEVILRCVPISNHLYFYWYRQILGQKVEFLVSFYNNEISEKSEIFDDQFSVERPDGSNFTLKIRSTKLEDSAMYFCASSEAGANTEAFFGQGTRLTVV.

This chain joins TRBV15 and TRBJ1-3; D gene ambiguous. V was shortened by 3 bases and J by 3 bases, with 15 bases between the two germline ends. Germline CDR1 reads LNHNV; CDR2 reads YYDKDF (reference sequence). The CDR3 totals 16 residues. The CDR3 DNA follows: TGTGCCACCAGCAGGACGTCAGGAAGTATTGGAAACACCATATATTTT. Translated, it gives CATSRTSGSIGNTIYF.

The V gene is TRBV28, the J gene TRBJ1-2; maybe TRBD1 (5 bases). The CDR3 consists of 14 residues. CDR1 is MDHEN, CDR2 SYDVKM, per germline. Trimming took 5 bases from V and 8 from J, leaving 18 bases between them. The CDR3 is CASSGPQGLQGYTF. DNA for the CDR3: TGTGCCAGCAGTGGCCCTCAGGGTTTACAGGGCTACACCTTC.

This clone was counted once. The chain joins TRBV5-4 to TRBJ2-5; 15 bases fit TRBD2. Germline values: CDR1 SGHNT, CDR2 YYREEE (reference sequence). Unmatched junction bases numbered 7, after V lost 0 bases and J lost 7 bases. This CDR3 has 17 amino acids. The CDR3 DNA sequence: TGTGCCAGCAGCTTGGGCCGGACTAGCGGGGGGGCCAGGACCCAGTACTTC. Protein sequence: CASSLGRTSGGARTQYF.

The count of this clone is one. The chain couples TRBV19 to TRBJ1-3; tentatively, D is TRBD1 (5 bases). Trimming cost V 7 bases and J 5 bases, with 9 bases left between them. Germline CDR1 is LNHDA and CDR2 is SQIVND (reference sequence). CDR3 length: 12 residues. The DNA for the CDR3 is TGTGCCAGTACCACGGACAGAAACACCATATATTTT. It is translated as CASTTDRNTIYF.

The chain joins TRBV7-3 to TRBJ2-6; 9 nucleotides align to TRBD1. The CDR3 covers 17 residues. In germline, CDR1 is SGHTA, CDR2 FQGTGA. The ends lost 4 bases at V and 0 bases at J; junction bases unmatched: 4. This CDR3 is CASSSEGQGSGANVLTF. The CDR3 DNA follows: TGTGCCAGCAGCTCCGAGGGACAGGGCTCTGGGGCCAACGTCCTGACTTTC.

V is TRBV6-5 and J is TRBJ1-3; D might be TRBD1 (5 bases). CDR1 is MNHEY, CDR2 SVGAGI, per germline. Trimming took off 0 bases at V and 7 bases at J, with 13 bases between the two ends. This CDR3 comprises 15 residues. As DNA, the CDR3 is TGTGCCAGCAGTTACTCCCTCGAAGGGGCCAACACCATATATTTT. Translated, it gives CASSYSLEGANTIYF.

This sequence joins TRBV5-5 and TRBJ2-3, with TRBD2 matching over 12 bases. Trimming cost V 3 bases and J 7 bases; bases outside gene matches: 3. Germline CDR1 and CDR2: SGHKS and YYEKEE (reference sequence). CDR3 length: 14 amino acids. The CDR3 region has the DNA TGTGCCAGCAGCTCGACTAGCGGGGGTAATACGCAGTATTTT. This sequence encodes CASSSTSGGNTQYF.

The chain employs TRBV9 and TRBJ2-6; the D gene is possibly TRBD1 (6 bases). CDR1 and CDR2 (germline): SGDLS, YYNGEE. V was cut by 3 bases and J by 0 bases, with 16 bases left in between. This CDR3 region has 18 residues. Here the CDR3 DNA reads TGTGCCAGCAGCGGATTCAGGGGTTCAAGCTCTGGGGCCAACGTCCTGACTTTC. Its translation: CASSGFRGSSSGANVLTF.

This chain links TRBV21-1 with TRBJ2-7; the table's D call TRBD1 went unverified against the DNA. TRBV21-1 is a pseudogene locus. The CDR3 runs 15 residues. CDR3 protein: CASSKEGVRSYEQYF. CDR3 in DNA: TGTGCCAGCAGCAAAGAGGGGGTACGATCCTACGAGCAGTACTTC.

As for this clone: Other DNA variants within this sample encode the same CDR3. The chain couples TRBV7-9 to TRBJ2-7; 13 bases line up with TRBD2. The CDR3 runs 14 residues. Germline values: CDR1 SEHNR, CDR2 FQNEAQ (reference sequence). V gave up 4 bases and J gave up 4 bases; unmatched junction bases: 1. The CDR3 is CASSSGLAGYEQYF. The CDR3 nucleotides are TGTGCCAGCAGCTCGGGACTAGCGGGGTACGAGCAGTACTTC.

The chain recombines TRBV28 with TRBJ1-1; D may be TRBD1 (5 bases). The V gene's germline CDR1 is MDHEN and CDR2 SYDVKM. This CDR3 spans 15 amino acids. Trimming shortened V by 6 bases and J by 0 bases, and 14 bases separated the two germline ends. The CDR3 protein is CASRLQDLMNTEAFF. The CDR3 DNA is TGTGCCAGCAGGCTACAGGACCTGATGAACACTGAAGCTTTCTTT.

Of note for this clone: This same CDR3 is encoded by further DNA sequences in the sample. The chain couples TRBV30 to TRBJ1-4; 9 bases line up with TRBD1. Germline V gene sequence: CDR1 GTSNPN, CDR2 SVGIG (reference sequence). The CDR3 has 14 amino acids. The junction had 5 bases not matched to a gene; V was cut back by 3 bases and J by 6 bases. As DNA, the CDR3 is TGTGCCTGGAGAGGCTGGACAGGGGATGAAAAACTGTTTTTT. Translated: CAWRGWTGDEKLFF.